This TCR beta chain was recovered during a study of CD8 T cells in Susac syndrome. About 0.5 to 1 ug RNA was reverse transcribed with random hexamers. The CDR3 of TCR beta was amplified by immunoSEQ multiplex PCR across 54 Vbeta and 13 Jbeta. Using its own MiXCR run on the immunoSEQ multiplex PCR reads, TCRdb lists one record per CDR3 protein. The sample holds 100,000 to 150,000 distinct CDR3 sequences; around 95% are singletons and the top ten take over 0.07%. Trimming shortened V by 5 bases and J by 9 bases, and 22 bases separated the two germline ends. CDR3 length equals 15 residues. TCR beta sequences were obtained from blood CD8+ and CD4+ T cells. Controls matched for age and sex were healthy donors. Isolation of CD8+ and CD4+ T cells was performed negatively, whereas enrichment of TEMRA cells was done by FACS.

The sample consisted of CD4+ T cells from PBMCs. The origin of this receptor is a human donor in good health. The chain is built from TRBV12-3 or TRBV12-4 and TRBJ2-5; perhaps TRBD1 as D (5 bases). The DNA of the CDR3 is TGTGCCAGCAGTCTACAGTTAGGGGCTGGGTTCGCCCAGTACTTC. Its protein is CASSLQLGAGFAQYF.